This T cell receptor beta chain appears in the sequencing data of a study of response to subunit inactivated influenza vaccine. Regarding this clonotype: Antigen specificity is unknown.

The CDR3 extends over 10 amino acids. Germline CDR1 and CDR2: SGDLS and YYNGEE. Trimming left V 10 bases short and J 9 bases short, with 11 bases between. TCRdb called the RT-PCR reads again in MiXCR, with one record for every CDR3 protein. The sample records 630,000 or so distinct CDR3 sequences, around 14% being singletons. The study, taken as a whole, reports: New T cells are recruited in small numbers by each seasonal influenza vaccination, according to the authors' suggestion.

The material sequenced was PBMCs from blood, taken 11 to 12 days after vaccination. This chain connects TRBV9 to TRBJ2-1; D may match TRBD1 or TRBD2 (7 bases each). This clonotype originated in a man aged 50-59 years who received an inactivated influenza vaccine. DNA of the CDR3: TGTGCCTCAGGGGGGGGTGAGCAGTTCTTC. Its protein product is CASGGGEQFF.